The table lists the clone carrying this TCR beta chain with a few counts. These data come from a study of blood T cells in healthy people across ages. The use of a sample-barcoded 5' primer and a J-beta primer mix characterized a second PCR of 7 to 11 cycles. MiXCR was run by TCRdb on the 5' RACE reads, yielding one entry per CDR3 protein. Altogether about 970,000 distinct CDR3 sequences are present, approximately 50% being singletons, with the ten largest covering about a fifth. The CDR3 totals 13 residues. With 2 bases removed from V and 4 bases from J, the gap between germline ends came to 9 bases. CDR1 is SGHKS, CDR2 YYEKEE, per germline (reference sequence).

Sample: blood. The chain recombines TRBV5-5 with TRBJ1-2; D call uncertain. This receptor was taken from a woman aged 60 to 75 in good health. CDR3 protein: CASSFGEGYGYTF. As DNA, the CDR3 is TGTGCCAGCAGCTTCGGGGAGGGCTATGGCTACACCTTC.